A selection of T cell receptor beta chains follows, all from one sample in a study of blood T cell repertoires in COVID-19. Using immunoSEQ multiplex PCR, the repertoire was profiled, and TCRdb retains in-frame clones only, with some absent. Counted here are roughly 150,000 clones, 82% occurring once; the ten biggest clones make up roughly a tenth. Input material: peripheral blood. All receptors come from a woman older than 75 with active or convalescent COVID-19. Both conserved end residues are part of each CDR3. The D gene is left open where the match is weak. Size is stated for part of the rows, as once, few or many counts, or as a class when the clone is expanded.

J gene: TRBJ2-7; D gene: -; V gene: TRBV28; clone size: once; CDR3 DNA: TGTGCCAGCAGTTTGGCTTTAGGAGGGCCTATGTACGAGCAGTACTTC; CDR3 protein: CASSLALGGPMYEQYF
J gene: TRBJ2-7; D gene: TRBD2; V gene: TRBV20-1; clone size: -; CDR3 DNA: TGCAGTGCTAGTTCTAGCGGGAGAGGGTACGAGCAGTACTTC; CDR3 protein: CSASSSGRGYEQYF
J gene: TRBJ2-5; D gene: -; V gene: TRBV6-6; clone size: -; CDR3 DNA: TGTGCCACCTCCCTTAGAGCCAAATGGGAGACCCAGTACTTC; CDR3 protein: CATSLRAKWETQYF
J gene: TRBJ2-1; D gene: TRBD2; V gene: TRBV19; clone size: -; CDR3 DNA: TGTGCCAGTAGTCCAGGACTAGCGGCGTACAATGAGCAGTTCTTC; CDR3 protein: CASSPGLAAYNEQFF
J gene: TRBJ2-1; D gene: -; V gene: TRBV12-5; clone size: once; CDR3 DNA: TGTGCTAGTGGTTTGGCCGGAGCAGCGTACAATGAGCAGTTCTTC; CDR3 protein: CASGLAGAAYNEQFF
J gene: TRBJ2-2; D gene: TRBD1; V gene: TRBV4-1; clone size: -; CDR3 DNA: TGCGCCAGCAGCCATTTGACAGGGGGTGGGGAGCTGTTTTTT; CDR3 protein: CASSHLTGGGELFF
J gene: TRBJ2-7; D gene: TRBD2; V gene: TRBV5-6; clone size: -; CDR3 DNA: TGTGCCAGCAGCCTAATTAGCGGGAGGGTATACGAGCAGTACTTC; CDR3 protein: CASSLISGRVYEQYF
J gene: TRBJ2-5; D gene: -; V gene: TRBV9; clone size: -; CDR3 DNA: TGTGCCAGCAGCGTAGGACAGGCAAGGAAGGAGACCCAGTACTTC; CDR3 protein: CASSVGQARKETQYF
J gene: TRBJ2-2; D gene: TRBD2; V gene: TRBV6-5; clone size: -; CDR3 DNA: TGTGCCTGCCGGACTAGCGGCAACACCGGGGAGCTGTTTTTT; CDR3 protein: CACRTSGNTGELFF
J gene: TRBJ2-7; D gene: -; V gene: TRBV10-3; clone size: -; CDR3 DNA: TGTGCCATCAGTGATTTAGCCGGCGAGCAGTACTTC; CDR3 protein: CAISDLAGEQYF
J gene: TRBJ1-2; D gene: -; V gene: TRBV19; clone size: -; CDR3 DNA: TGTGCCAGTAGACTGGTCCTGAGGGCGGGTGACTATGGCTACACCTTC; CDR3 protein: CASRLVLRAGDYGYTF
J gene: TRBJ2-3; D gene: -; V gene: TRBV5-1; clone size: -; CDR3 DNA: TGCGCCAGCACCCTGCAGGGCACAGATACGCAGTATTTT; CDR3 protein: CASTLQGTDTQYF
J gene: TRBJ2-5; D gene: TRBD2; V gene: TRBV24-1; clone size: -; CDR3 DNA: TGTGCCACCAGTGGGACTAGCGGTTTCCAAGAGACCCAGTACTTC; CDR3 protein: CATSGTSGFQETQYF
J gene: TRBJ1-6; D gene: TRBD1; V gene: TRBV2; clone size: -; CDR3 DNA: TGTGCCAGCAGTCCCAGGGGGCTAAGCTCCTATAATTCACCCCTCCACTTT; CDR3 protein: CASSPRGLSSYNSPLHF
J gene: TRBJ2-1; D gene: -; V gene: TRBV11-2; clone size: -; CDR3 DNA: TGTGCCAGCAGCTTACAGGGTGCGGGGATTAACAATGAGCAGTTCTTC; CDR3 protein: CASSLQGAGINNEQFF
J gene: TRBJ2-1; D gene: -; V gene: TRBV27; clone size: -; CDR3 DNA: TGTGCCAGCAGTTTATTCAATCCCGGACAGTCCGGGAACAATGAGCAGTTCTTC; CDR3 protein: CASSLFNPGQSGNNEQFF
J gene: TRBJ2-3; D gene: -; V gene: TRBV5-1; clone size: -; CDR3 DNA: TGCGCCAGCAGCTTCGGAGGGGTGCCCACAGATACGCAGTATTTT; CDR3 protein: CASSFGGVPTDTQYF
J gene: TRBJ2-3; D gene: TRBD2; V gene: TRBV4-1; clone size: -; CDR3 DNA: TGCGCCAGCAGCCATAGCGGGACCAGCACAGATACGCAGTATTTT; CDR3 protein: CASSHSGTSTDTQYF
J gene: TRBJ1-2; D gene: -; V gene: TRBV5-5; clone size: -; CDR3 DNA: TGTGCCAGCAGCTTGGAGACGGGGGACTATGGCTACACCTTC; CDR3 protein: CASSLETGDYGYTF
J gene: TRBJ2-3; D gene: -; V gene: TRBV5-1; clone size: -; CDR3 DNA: TGCGCCAGCAGCTTGGCCTGGGGCGGGATGTACACAGATACGCAGTATTTT; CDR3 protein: CASSLAWGGMYTDTQYF
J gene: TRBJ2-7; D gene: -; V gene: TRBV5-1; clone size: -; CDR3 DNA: TGCGCCAGCAGCTTGGATAGCGGAGTCTGGTACGAGCAGTACTTC; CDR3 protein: CASSLDSGVWYEQYF
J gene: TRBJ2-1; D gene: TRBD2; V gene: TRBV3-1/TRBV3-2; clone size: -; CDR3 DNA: TGTGCCAGCAGCCAGCGGGAGCGCTACAATGAGCAGTTCTTC; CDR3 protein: CASSQRERYNEQFF
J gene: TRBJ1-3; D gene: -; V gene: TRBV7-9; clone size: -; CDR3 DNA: TGTGCCAGCAGCTTAGACAGGTCTGGAAACACCATATATTTT; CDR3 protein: CASSLDRSGNTIYF
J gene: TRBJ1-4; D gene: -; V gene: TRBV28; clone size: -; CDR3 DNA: TGTGCCAGCAGTTCGGGGGGAGAAAAACTGTTTTTT; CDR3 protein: CASSSGGEKLFF
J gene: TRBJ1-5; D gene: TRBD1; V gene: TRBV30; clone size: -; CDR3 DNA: TGTGCCTGGAGTCGACAGGGCCAGAGGGTGAGCAATCAGCCCCAGCATTTT; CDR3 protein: CAWSRQGQRVSNQPQHF
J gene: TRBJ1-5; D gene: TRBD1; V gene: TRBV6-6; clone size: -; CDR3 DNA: TGTGCCAGCAGAGGGGACAGGGCGGGGCGCAATCAGCCCCAGCATTTT; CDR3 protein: CASRGDRAGRNQPQHF
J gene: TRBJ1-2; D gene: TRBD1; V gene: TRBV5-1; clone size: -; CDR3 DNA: TGCGCCAGCAGCTTGACTATTGGACAGGGCGACTATGGCTACACCTTC; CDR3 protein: CASSLTIGQGDYGYTF
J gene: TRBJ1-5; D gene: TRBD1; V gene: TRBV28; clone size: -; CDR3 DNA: TGTGCCAGCAGTTCGGGGACAGGGTCTTATAGCAATCAGCCCCAGCATTTT; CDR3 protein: CASSSGTGSYSNQPQHF
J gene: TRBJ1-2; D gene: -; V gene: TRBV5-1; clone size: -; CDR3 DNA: TGCGCCAGCAGCTCAACCGGGACATCCTATGGCTACACCTTC; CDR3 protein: CASSSTGTSYGYTF
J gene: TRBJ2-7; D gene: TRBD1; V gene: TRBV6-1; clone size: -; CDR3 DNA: TGTGCCAGCAGTGATCTGGACAGGGACGAGCAGTACTTC; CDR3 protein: CASSDLDRDEQYF
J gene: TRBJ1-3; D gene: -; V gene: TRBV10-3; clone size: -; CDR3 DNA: TGTGCCATCACCGACGGGTACTCTGGAAACACCATATATTTT; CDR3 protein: CAITDGYSGNTIYF
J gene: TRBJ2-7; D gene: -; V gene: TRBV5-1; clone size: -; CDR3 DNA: TGCGCCAGCAGTGGCCCCGCCGGGTCCTACGAGCAGTACTTC; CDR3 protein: CASSGPAGSYEQYF
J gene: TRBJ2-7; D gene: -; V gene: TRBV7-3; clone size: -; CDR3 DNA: TGTGCCAGCAGGGCCCCTGTTTACGAGCAGTACTTC; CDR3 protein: CASRAPVYEQYF
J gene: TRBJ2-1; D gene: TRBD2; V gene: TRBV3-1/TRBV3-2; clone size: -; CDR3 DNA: TGTGCCAGCAGCCAAGCCAGCGGGATTTACAATGAGCAGTTCTTC; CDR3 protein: CASSQASGIYNEQFF
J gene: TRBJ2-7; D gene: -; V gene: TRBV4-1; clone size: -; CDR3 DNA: TGCGCCAGCAGCCAAGTCTCCGCCGACAGCTCCTACGAGCAGTACTTC; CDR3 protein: CASSQVSADSSYEQYF
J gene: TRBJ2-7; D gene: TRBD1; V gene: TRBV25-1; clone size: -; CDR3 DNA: TGTGCCAGCAGTGATGCGAACAGGGGAATCTACGAGCAGTACTTC; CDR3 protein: CASSDANRGIYEQYF
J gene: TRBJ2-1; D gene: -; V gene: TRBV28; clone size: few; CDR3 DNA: TGTGCCAGCAGCCGGGATTCTTTCAATGAGCAGTTCTTC; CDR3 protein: CASSRDSFNEQFF
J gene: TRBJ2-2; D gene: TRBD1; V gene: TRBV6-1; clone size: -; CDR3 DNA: TGTGCCAGCAGTGAAAGGGGCAGGGGGCCCGGGGAGCTGTTTTTT; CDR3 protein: CASSERGRGPGELFF
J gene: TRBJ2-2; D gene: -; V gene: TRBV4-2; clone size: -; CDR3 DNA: TGTGCCAGCAGCCAAGGGGGCTTAAACACCGGGGAGCTGTTTTTT; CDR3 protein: CASSQGGLNTGELFF
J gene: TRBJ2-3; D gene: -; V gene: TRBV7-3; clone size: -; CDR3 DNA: TGTGCCAGCAGCTCATGGACAGGGAGGGCAGATACGCAGTATTTT; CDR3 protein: CASSSWTGRADTQYF
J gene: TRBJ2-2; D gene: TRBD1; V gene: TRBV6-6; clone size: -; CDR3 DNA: TGTGCCAGCAGTTCCCGACAGGGGGGGGCCGGGGAGCTGTTTTTT; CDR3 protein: CASSSRQGGAGELFF
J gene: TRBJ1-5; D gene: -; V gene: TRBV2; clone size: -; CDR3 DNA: TGTGCCAGCAGTGTCCGACAGGCGGATGGGTCCCAGCATTTT; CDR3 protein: CASSVRQADGSQHF
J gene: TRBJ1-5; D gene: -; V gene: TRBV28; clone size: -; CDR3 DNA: TGTGCCAGCAGTTTAATGGGGGCCGACAATCAGCCCCAGCATTTT; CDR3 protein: CASSLMGADNQPQHF